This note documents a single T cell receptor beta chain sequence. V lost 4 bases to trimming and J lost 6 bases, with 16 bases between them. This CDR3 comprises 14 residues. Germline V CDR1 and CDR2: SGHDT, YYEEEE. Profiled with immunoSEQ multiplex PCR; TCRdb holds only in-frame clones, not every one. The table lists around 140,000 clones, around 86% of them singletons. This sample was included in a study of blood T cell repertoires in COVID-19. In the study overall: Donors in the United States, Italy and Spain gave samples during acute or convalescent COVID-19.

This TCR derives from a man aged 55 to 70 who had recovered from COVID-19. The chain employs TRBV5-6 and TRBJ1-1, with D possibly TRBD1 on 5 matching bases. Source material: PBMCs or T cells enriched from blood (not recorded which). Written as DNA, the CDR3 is TGTGCCAGCAGCCCGGGACTGGGATTCCCTGAAGCTTTCTTT. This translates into CASSPGLGFPEAFF.